This record covers a single T cell receptor (beta chain). It lacks a known antigen. The input lacks base qualities; no much larger clone sits a single base away. The data were taken from a study of PD-1 blockade in classical Hodgkin lymphoma (dated by TCRdb to 2018 to 2020). With respect to the entire study: Nivolumab dosing was 3 mg/kg intravenously every 2 weeks, continuing until either disease progression or unacceptable toxicity. The study used TCR beta sequencing and CyTOF to define a peripheral blood immune signature of response to PD-1 blockade in classical Hodgkin lymphoma. On the study overall, not on this receptor specifically: The study was restricted to a single clinical trial cohort, and the causes of repertoire differences, possibly disease activity or prior therapy, were left undefined. By C4D1, a significant rise was seen in CD4+ TCR diversity but not in CD8+ TCR diversity (p=0.0027 vs p=0.16), and the rise was most apparent among complete responders (p=0.02). Lower diversity was observed in patients in whom nivolumab was started less than 1 year after ASCT, and these patients were excluded from later analyses so that confounding by immune reconstitution would be avoided. Baseline TCR diversity was reported as lower in newly diagnosed patients than in healthy donors, and lower still in relapsed/refractory patients. Among trial patients, those achieving complete response had baseline diversity similar to that of newly diagnosed patients, while diversity was significantly lower in partial responders and progressors.

The Qiagen DNeasy kit was used to extract genomic DNA both from unsorted PBMCs and from the negatively selected CD4+ and CD8+ fractions. TCR beta CDR3 regions were subjected to amplification by immunoSEQ multiplex PCR with primers that anneal to V and J segments. A synthetic immune receptor repertoire was used to minimize amplification bias, and remaining bias was computationally removed after sequencing. Per the authors' processing: Repertoire diversity was quantified as the Shannon entropy index using custom Python scripts. Unsorted, CD4+ and CD8+ repertoires were analyzed separately, except for combined analyses in which CD4+ and CD8+ sequences were merged in silico. A clone was considered expanded if an increase in frequency of at least 2-fold after treatment relative to C1D1 was found, and a pseudocount of 0.5 was applied to clones undetected at baseline. Clones with 0 or 1 copy at C1D1 were defined as singleton clones, while clones with 2 or more copies were defined as non-singleton clones. Clones expanded in unsorted samples were labelled as CD4+, CD8+ or unknown by matching protein sequences in sorted samples from the same patient. Wilcoxon tests on paired samples were used to test diversity changes from C1D1 to C4D1. TCRdb holds this immuneACCESS table with in-frame rearrangements only. Some clones are missing; in checked studies, unresolved V genes explain under half, and the rest has no known cause. Clone size and the V and J calls come from that table; the DNA yielded D and trimming. This sample comprises 110,000 or so clones, roughly nine tenths of them detected only once. The ten largest clonotypes hold around 17% of the sample.

V is pruned by 5 bases and J by 4 bases, leaving 4 bases of the junction without a gene match. As encoded in the germline V gene, CDR1 is SQVTM while CDR2 is ANQGSEA. The CDR3, cysteine through phenylalanine, is 13 amino acids long. Solely the CDR3 DNA is kept, with 39 bases framed from the first base. According to the study, the label for this sample's time point signals: cycle 4 day 1 (C4D1), after more than five weeks of nivolumab. Relapse after autologous stem cell transplantation had occurred in all trial patients, and cohorts A, B and C were distinguished by prior brentuximab vedotin exposure. A total of 56 patients with relapsed/refractory classical Hodgkin lymphoma made up the trial cohort, and each patient's best overall response was complete response, partial response or progressive disease. Single-agent nivolumab was administered to trial patients in the multi-cohort phase II CheckMate 205 trial. An independent review committee assessed best overall response by applying the 2007 International Working Group response criteria. Trial PBMCs were obtained immediately prior to nivolumab initiation (C1D1) and on therapy at cycle 2 day 1 and cycle 4 day 1. Peripheral blood was collected in 8 mL Vacutainer Cell Preparation Tubes, from which PBMCs were isolated by centrifugation and then cryopreserved.

The sequences come from peripheral blood mononuclear cells (PBMCs), collected before the fourth cycle of nivolumab. Recombination joined TRBV29-1 with TRBJ2-7, with 11 junctional bases fitting TRBD1. The clonotype comes from a human donor with classical Hodgkin lymphoma. Here is the DNA: TGCAGCGTTATAAGGGACAGGGGGTACGAGCAGTACTTC. This encodes CSVIRDRGYEQYF.